This T cell receptor (beta chain) was captured by sequencing in a study of CD8+ T cells in alopecia areata. Study-level results: The study found TCR sharing across patients less clear than in mice, possibly for HLA reasons.

Comment on this clone: Its antigen is unknown.

Extracted RNA was reverse transcribed into cDNA, the sequencing template. Libraries were prepared by immunoSEQ multiplex PCR; TCRdb keeps only in-frame clonotypes and omits some of them. This table has more than 95,000 clones, around two fifths appearing once. Sequenced sample: CD4+ T cells sorted from blood. The receptor comes from a human donor with alopecia areata.

Here the CDR3 reads CAWNGQGAAQPQHF. The CDR3 DNA follows: TGTGCCTGGAACGGACAGGGGGCGGCACAGCCCCAGCATTTT. The chain employs TRBV30 and TRBJ1-5, with TRBD1 identical over 11 bases. This CDR3 has 14 residues. Germline V lookup: CDR1 GTSNPN, CDR2 SVGIG (reference sequence). With V trimmed by 4 bases and J by 7 bases, 6 bases remained unmatched.